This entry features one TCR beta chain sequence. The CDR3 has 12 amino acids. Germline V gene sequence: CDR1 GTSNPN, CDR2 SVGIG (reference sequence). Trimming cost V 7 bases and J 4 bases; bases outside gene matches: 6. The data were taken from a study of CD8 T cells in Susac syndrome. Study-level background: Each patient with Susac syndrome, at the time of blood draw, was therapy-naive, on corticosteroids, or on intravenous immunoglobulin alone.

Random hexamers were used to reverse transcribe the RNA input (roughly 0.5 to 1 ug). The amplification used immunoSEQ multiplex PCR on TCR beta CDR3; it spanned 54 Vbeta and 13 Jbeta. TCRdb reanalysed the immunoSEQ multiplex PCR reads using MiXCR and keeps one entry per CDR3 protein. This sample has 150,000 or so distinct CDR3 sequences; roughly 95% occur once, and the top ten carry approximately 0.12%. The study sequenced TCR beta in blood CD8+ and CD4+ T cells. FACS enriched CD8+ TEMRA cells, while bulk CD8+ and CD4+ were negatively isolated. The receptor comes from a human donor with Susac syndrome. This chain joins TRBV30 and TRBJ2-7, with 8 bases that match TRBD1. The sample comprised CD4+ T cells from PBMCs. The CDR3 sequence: CALTTGVYEQYF. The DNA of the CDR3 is TGTGCCTTAACGACAGGGGTTTACGAGCAGTACTTC.